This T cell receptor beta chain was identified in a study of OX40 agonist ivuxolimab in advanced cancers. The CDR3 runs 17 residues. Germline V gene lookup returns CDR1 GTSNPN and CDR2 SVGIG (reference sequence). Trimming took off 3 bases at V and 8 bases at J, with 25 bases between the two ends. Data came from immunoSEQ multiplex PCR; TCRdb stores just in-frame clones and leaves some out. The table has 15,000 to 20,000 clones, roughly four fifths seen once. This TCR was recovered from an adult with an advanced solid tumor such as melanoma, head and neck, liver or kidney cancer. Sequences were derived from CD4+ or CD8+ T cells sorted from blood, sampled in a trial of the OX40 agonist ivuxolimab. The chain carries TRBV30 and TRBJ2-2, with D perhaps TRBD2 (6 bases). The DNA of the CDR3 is TGTGCCTGGAGCCGAACTAAAAAGCGGGCCCCGTCGGGGGAGCTGTTTTTT. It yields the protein CAWSRTKKRAPSGELFF. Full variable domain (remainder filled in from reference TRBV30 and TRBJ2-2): SQTIHQWPATLVQPVGSPLSLECTVEGTSNPNLYWYRQAAGRGLQLLFYSVGIGQISSEVPQNLSASRPQDRQFILSSKKLLLSDSGFYLCAWSRTKKRAPSGELFFGEGSRLTVL.